The 20 T cell receptor beta chains presented below share a single source sample, sequenced in a study of blood T cells in healthy people across ages. A second PCR of 7 to 11 cycles used a sample-barcoded 5' primer and a J-beta primer mix. TCRdb analysed the 5' RACE reads with MiXCR anew, one entry per CDR3 protein. The table shows 1 million or so distinct CDR3 sequences, with 35% to 50% occurring only once. Sequenced: blood. All receptors come from a woman aged 60-75 years in good health.

In its sample, this clonotype was seen a few times. The chain couples TRBV5-6 to TRBJ2-5; TRBD2 matches at 11 bases. Germline-derived CDR1 and CDR2 are SGHDT and YYEEEE. The V and J ends lost 4 bases and 1 base, in that order; junction bases with no gene match: 6. The CDR3 runs 16 residues. In DNA form, the CDR3 reads TGTGCCAGCAGCCGGGGGACTAGCGGACCCCAAGAGACCCAGTACTTC. As protein: CASSRGTSGPQETQYF.

The chain employs TRBV7-9 and TRBJ1-1; D is uncertain. The CDR3 extends over 14 amino acids. Between the trimmed V and J ends, which lost 2 bases and 0 bases, there was a span of 7 bases. CDR1 is SEHNR and CDR2 is FQNEAQ in the germline V gene (reference sequence). The CDR3 DNA reads as TGTGCCAGCAGCTTAAGTCGACTGAACACTGAAGCTTTCTTT. As protein: CASSLSRLNTEAFF. Based on the CDR3 plus reference TRBV7-9 and TRBJ1-1, the full variable domain is DTGVSQNPRHKITKRGQNVTFRCDPISEHNRLYWYRQTLGQGPEFLTYFQNEAQLEKSRLLSDRFSAERPKGSFSTLEIQRTEQGDSAMYLCASSLSRLNTEAFFGQGTRLTVV.

This sequence joins TRBV3-1 and TRBJ1-2; a possible D gene is TRBD1 (6 bases). The length of the CDR3 is 15 residues. The germline V gene has CDR1 LGHDT and CDR2 YNNKEL (reference sequence). Between the trimmed V and J ends, which lost 7 bases and 8 bases, there was a span of 23 bases. The DNA for the CDR3 is TGTGCCAGCACCCCAATAGGGGGGGAACCCGAGGGCTACACCTTC. Translated: CASTPIGGEPEGYTF.

J is TRBJ2-5 and V is TRBV20-1; D might be TRBD2 (5 bases). V was cut by 6 bases and J by 5 bases, with 16 bases left in between. The CDR3 extends over 13 amino acids. Germline CDR1 is DFQATT and CDR2 is SNEGSKA (reference sequence). DNA for the CDR3: TGCAGTGCAGGCCGGGCGGACTCGGAGACCCAGTACTTC. This gives the protein CSAGRADSETQYF.

This chain joins TRBV10-3 and TRBJ1-2; D call uncertain. V was cut by 1 base and J by 0 bases, with 12 bases left in between. This CDR3 comprises 16 residues. CDR1 is ENHRY, CDR2 SYGVKD, per germline. The CDR3 region is CAISEFRVPSNYGYTF. In DNA, the CDR3 is TGTGCCATCAGTGAGTTTAGGGTGCCGTCTAACTATGGCTACACCTTC.

V usage is TRBV27 and J usage is TRBJ2-4, with D possibly TRBD2 on 6 matching bases. The end of the DNA is better explained by TRBJ2-7, so the J call may be wrong. Germline lookup yields CDR1 MNHEY and CDR2 SMNVEV (reference sequence). This CDR3 spans 14 amino acids. The DNA of the CDR3 is TGTGCCAGCAGTATCTCCAAGGGAGGCTACGAGCAGTACTTC. The encoded protein is CASSISKGGYEQYF.

This clonotype occurred a few times. V and J are TRBV7-2 and TRBJ2-7; D might be TRBD2 (5 bases). The CDR3 totals 15 residues. Germline CDR1 and CDR2: SGHTA and FQGNSA. The V end lost 5 bases, the J end lost 2 bases, and 16 bases lay between the germline ends. CDR3 amino acids: CASSEGWTGPYEQYF. The CDR3 nucleotides read TGTGCCAGCAGCGAGGGATGGACCGGACCCTACGAGCAGTACTTC.

The chain links TRBV7-2 to TRBJ2-5; 9 bases agree with TRBD2. TRBJ2-7 explains the end of the DNA better; the J call may be wrong. The CDR3 spans 15 residues. Germline V gene lookup returns CDR1 SGHTA and CDR2 FQGNSA. CDR3 sequence reads: CASSLGSAGGLEQYF. Written as DNA, the CDR3 is TGTGCCAGCAGCTTAGGGTCGGCGGGAGGGCTCGAGCAGTACTTC.

This chain uses TRBV7-3 with TRBJ1-1; D not resolved. In germline, CDR1 is SGHTA, CDR2 FQGTGA. This CDR3 has 13 residues. Trimming removed 5 bases at V and 6 bases at J, with 13 bases between. CDR3 protein: CASSPREAAEAFF. The CDR3 bases are TGTGCCAGCAGCCCGAGGGAAGCAGCTGAAGCTTTCTTT.

There are a few counts of this clonotype. The chain couples TRBV12-3 or TRBV12-4 to TRBJ2-3; 7 bases align to TRBD2. With V trimmed by 2 bases and J by 0 bases, 5 bases remained unmatched. This CDR3 has 16 amino acids. CDR3 loop: CASSLRAGVSTDTQYF. The DNA for the CDR3 is TGTGCCAGCAGTTTAAGGGCGGGGGTAAGCACAGATACGCAGTATTTT.

The table lists this clonotype with a few counts. V gene TRBV10-3 combines with J gene TRBJ2-5; possibly TRBD2 for D (6 bases). Germline V CDR1 and CDR2: ENHRY, SYGVKD. V shed 0 bases and J shed 1 base, with 15 bases lying between them. The CDR3 has 17 residues. The CDR3 DNA reads TGTGCCATCAGTGAGTCGGGAGGAGGGCCCAGCCAAGAGACCCAGTACTTC. Protein: CAISESGGGPSQETQYF.

The V gene is TRBV20-1, the J gene TRBJ2-1; 8 bases match TRBD2. Germline CDR1 and CDR2: DFQATT and SNEGSKA (reference sequence). The CDR3 sequence is 15 residues long. V was pared by 3 bases and J by 9 bases, with 13 bases of the junction left unmatched. The CDR3 loop is CSASLLAGRESEQFF. DNA for the CDR3: TGCAGTGCTAGCCTGTTAGCGGGGAGGGAAAGTGAGCAGTTCTTC.

This clonotype was recorded at least ten times. A much bigger clone sits one base away, suggesting this may be a read error. The V gene is TRBV6-5, the J gene TRBJ2-7; D remains unclear. The CDR3 covers 13 residues. CDR1 and CDR2 from the germline V gene are MNHEY and SVGAGI. The CDR3 loop is CASSDSGSDEQYF. Here the CDR3 DNA reads TGTGCCAGCAGTGACTCGGGCTCCGATGAGCAGTACTTC.

The chain has TRBV6-5 and TRBJ2-1, with a possible D match to TRBD1 (6 bases). The CDR3 contains 14 residues. The V end was cut by 4 bases, the J end by 6 bases, with 13 bases between. Germline V gene sequence: CDR1 MNHEY, CDR2 SVGAGI. The CDR3 DNA reads as TGTGCCAGCAGTTTTAGGGCAGGGGTCAATGAGCAGTTCTTC. The encoded protein is CASSFRAGVNEQFF.

The chain combines TRBV12-3 or TRBV12-4 with TRBJ2-5, with D unresolved. Trimming stripped 6 bases from V and 3 bases from J, with 8 bases between. There are 12 residues in the CDR3. The CDR3 region is CASSRVEETQYF. CDR3 in DNA: TGTGCCAGCAGCCGGGTGGAAGAGACCCAGTACTTC.

This clonotype has ten or more counts. The rearrangement links TRBV7-6 to TRBJ2-7, with D uncertain. The CDR3 is 15 residues long. Per germline, CDR1 SGHVS and CDR2 FNYEAQ. V was clipped by 5 bases and J by 4 bases, with 18 bases between them. The CDR3 DNA reads TGTGCCAGCAGCCCCCGTTTAAAGGGTCGGTACGAGCAGTACTTC. Translating it yields CASSPRLKGRYEQYF. The complete variable domain, with remaining parts taken from reference TRBV7-6 and TRBJ2-7, reads GAGVSQSPRYKVTKRGQDVALRCDPISGHVSLYWYRQALGQGPEFLTYFNYEAQQDKSGLPNDRFSAERPEGSISTLTIQRTEQRDSAMYRCASSPRLKGRYEQYFGPGTRLTVT.

This clonotype has only a few counts. V usage is TRBV12-3 or TRBV12-4 and J usage is TRBJ2-7; D may correspond to TRBD1 or TRBD2 (5 bases each). V gave up 5 bases and J gave up 6 bases, with 17 bases separating them. The CDR3 consists of 14 residues. Here the CDR3 DNA reads TGTGCCAGCAGTGTCGGGGCCCTAGGAGCCGAGCAGTACTTC. Its translation is CASSVGALGAEQYF.

This clonotype was seen repeatedly, ten times or more. The chain couples TRBV7-2 to TRBJ2-3; possible D gene TRBD1, 6 bases. V gave up 5 bases and J gave up 0 bases, with 12 bases separating them. The CDR3 is 15 residues long. Germline V lookup: CDR1 SGHTA, CDR2 FQGNSA. CDR3 region: CASSEQGASTDTQYF. In DNA, the CDR3 is TGTGCCAGCAGCGAACAGGGAGCTAGCACAGATACGCAGTATTTT.

This chain uses TRBV7-2 with TRBJ2-7, with D uncertain. Per the germline V gene, CDR1 is SGHTA and CDR2 is FQGNSA. V dropped 1 base and J dropped 3 bases, with 10 bases sitting between them. The CDR3 runs 14 residues. In DNA form, the CDR3 reads TGTGCCAGCAGCTTAGTCGGGCGGCTCTACGAGCAGTACTTC. Translated: CASSLVGRLYEQYF.

This chain links TRBV28 with TRBJ2-7; 9 nucleotides match TRBD2. The CDR3 runs 16 residues. The germline CDR1 and CDR2 sequences are MDHEN and SYDVKM. V gave up 8 bases and J gave up 7 bases; unmatched junction bases: 18. CDR3 in DNA: TGTGCCAGCGTGGGATCCCTAGCGGGAACCTACAATGAGCAGTACTTC. Its protein product is CASVGSLAGTYNEQYF.